The 3 T cell receptor beta chains listed next were all sequenced from one sample in a study of T cell responses to AZD1222 COVID-19 vaccine. Profiled with immunoSEQ multiplex PCR; TCRdb holds only in-frame clones, not every one. The table includes about 180,000 clones, roughly 88% detected once. The sequences come from peripheral blood, collected on day 0 of AZD1222 vaccination. These receptor sequences come from an adult in good health.

The chain employs TRBV4-1 and TRBJ1-5; no reliable D call. Germline V CDR1 and CDR2: MGHRA, YSYEKL. The CDR3 totals 16 residues. V was pared by 5 bases and J by 7 bases, with 21 bases between. Here the CDR3 reads CASSKGYSGVGQPQHF. The CDR3 DNA reads TGCGCCAGCAGCAAAGGGTACAGTGGAGTTGGACAGCCCCAGCATTTT.

The V gene is TRBV27, the J gene TRBJ2-5, with a possible D match to TRBD2 (5 bases). There are 14 residues in the CDR3. The ends were cut back, 10 bases at V and 3 bases at J, with 18 bases in the middle. Germline V lookup: CDR1 MNHEY, CDR2 SMNVEV (reference sequence). CDR3 in amino acids: CATSRSPAEETQYF. In DNA, the CDR3 is TGTGCCACCTCCAGGAGTCCAGCGGAAGAGACCCAGTACTTC.

The rearrangement uses TRBV11-2 and TRBJ1-3; possible D gene TRBD1, 6 bases. The germline V gene has CDR1 SGHAT and CDR2 FQNNGV. V was trimmed by 2 bases and J by 8 bases, leaving 16 bases between them. The CDR3 loop spans 15 amino acids. Here the CDR3 DNA reads TGTGCCAGCAGCTTAAGAACAACAGGGTGGCACACCATATATTTT. This translates into CASSLRTTGWHTIYF.